This passage covers 8 T cell receptor beta chains from one sample sequenced in a study of CXCR3-negative and CXCR3-positive naive CD8 T cells. The study made its TRB cDNA libraries by 5' RACE, adding UMI labels. Reanalyzing the 5' RACE reads, TCRdb keeps one entry per CDR3 protein, without DNA. The sample has 38,000 or so distinct CDR3 sequences, and its top ten clones hold roughly 15%. Material for sequencing was memory CD8+ T cells from blood. All receptors derive from a human donor in good health. Some clones in this sample may be carry-over from other donors' samples.

The rearrangement uses TRBV29-1 and TRBJ2-5; TCRdb lists TRBD2, though no DNA is available to test this call. The CDR3 runs to 16 residues. Per the germline V gene, CDR1 is SQVTM and CDR2 is ANQGSEA. The CDR3 here is CSTERRAGGRLETQYF. The full variable domain, in which reference TRBV29-1 and TRBJ2-5 provide the parts outside the CDR3, is SAVISQKPSRDICQRGTSLTIQCQVDSQVTMMFWYRQQPGQSLTLIATANQGSEATYESGFVIDKFPISRPNLTFSTLTVSNMSPEDSSIYLCSTERRAGGRLETQYFGPGTRLLVL.

The chain couples TRBV15 to TRBJ1-2; as DNA is missing, the TRBD1 call by TCRdb cannot be tested. The length of the CDR3 is 14 residues. The germline V gene encodes CDR1 LNHNV and CDR2 YYDKDF (reference sequence). CDR3 sequence: CATSKGTEVGGYTF.

The V gene is TRBV11-3, the J gene TRBJ2-3. There are 15 residues in the CDR3. Germline V gene data show CDR1 as SGHNT and CDR2 as YENEEA. CDR3 protein: CASSHRVAGTDTQYF.

The chain employs TRBV28 and TRBJ2-7. Germline V gene lookup returns CDR1 MDHEN and CDR2 SYDVKM. This CDR3 region has 14 residues. CDR3 in amino acids: CASSLSESAYEQYF.

This clonotype is identified as medium-sized from frequency. The chain carries TRBV6-4 and TRBJ2-1; absent DNA, TCRdb's TRBD2 call cannot be checked. The CDR3 runs to 16 residues. The germline V gene encodes CDR1 MRHNA and CDR2 SNTAGT. CDR3 loop: CASSVAGDSGVDEQFF.

The chain joins TRBV7-2 to TRBJ2-3. Looked up from germline, CDR1 is SGHTA and CDR2 is FQGNSA. The length of the CDR3 is 13 residues. This CDR3 reads CASSLVIVDTQYF.

V and J are TRBV12-3 or TRBV12-4 and TRBJ2-2. This CDR3 has 14 residues. Here the CDR3 reads CASSLDSYTGELFF.

The chain has TRBV5-1 and TRBJ2-7; there is no DNA to check the TCRdb D call of TRBD2. The CDR3 covers 16 residues. CDR1 and CDR2 (germline): SGHRS, YFSETQ. The CDR3 sequence is CASSLAGTSGSYEQYF.